The 25 T cell receptor beta chains in this list originate from one sample, sequenced in a study of blood T cells in healthy people across ages. The second PCR ran roughly 6 to 11 cycles with a sample-barcoded 5' primer and J-beta primers. Using its own MiXCR run on the 5' RACE reads, TCRdb lists one record per CDR3 protein. The sample records hundreds of thousands of distinct CDR3 sequences, about 27% being singletons. The same data also contributed to another study, on T cells of mothers and their children.

The sequenced sample was blood. These receptor sequences come from a boy under 10 years old in good health.

This clonotype has more than one count but fewer than ten. The gene calls are TRBV6-2 or TRBV6-3 and TRBJ2-7; 9 positions agree with TRBD1. This CDR3 has 15 residues. Germline CDR1 and CDR2: MNHEY and SVGEGT. Losses at the gene ends were 1 base for V and 3 bases for J; bases not matched to a gene: 4. This CDR3 reads CASSYWTGAFYEQYF. CDR3 sequence (DNA): TGTGCCAGCAGTTACTGGACAGGGGCCTTCTACGAGCAGTACTTC.

This clonotype was counted between two and nine times. The chain carries TRBV14 and TRBJ2-5; D gene unclear. CDR3 size: 14 residues. Germline loops: CDR1 SGHDN, CDR2 FVKESK. Trimming removed 4 bases at V and 1 base at J, with 10 bases between. The CDR3 sequence: CASSPRSVQETQYF. CDR3 sequence (DNA): TGTGCCAGCAGCCCTAGAAGTGTCCAAGAGACCCAGTACTTC.

This clonotype came up a few times. The chain couples TRBV27 to TRBJ2-5; 11 bases agree with TRBD2. In germline, CDR1 is MNHEY, CDR2 SMNVEV (reference sequence). CDR3 length equals 15 residues. J was trimmed by 5 bases and V by 3 bases; bases with no gene match: 5. The CDR3 loop is CASSFLAGGSETQYF. In nucleotides, the CDR3 is TGTGCCAGCAGTTTCCTAGCGGGGGGTTCCGAGACCCAGTACTTC.

This clonotype was detected only a few times. The V call is TRBV29-1, the J call TRBJ2-5; D unresolved. V gave up 6 bases and J gave up 0 bases, with 8 bases separating them. The germline CDR1 and CDR2 sequences are SQVTM and ANQGSEA. The CDR3 length is 12 residues. CDR3 in amino acids: CSVTLYQETQYF. CDR3 DNA sequence: TGCAGCGTAACATTGTACCAAGAGACCCAGTACTTC.

The rearrangement links TRBV7-9 to TRBJ2-1, with 11 bases lining up with TRBD2. In germline, CDR1 is SEHNR, CDR2 FQNEAQ (reference sequence). J lost 3 bases, V lost 5 bases, and 6 bases had no gene match. The CDR3 covers 16 residues. The CDR3 bases are TGTGCCAGCAGCCCCACTAGCGGGAGCAACTACAATGAGCAGTTCTTC. Translated: CASSPTSGSNYNEQFF.

This clonotype was observed a few times. This chain joins TRBV4-2 and TRBJ2-2; weak D call: TRBD1 (6 bases). The germline V gene has CDR1 LGHNA and CDR2 YNFKEQ. This CDR3 has 13 residues. V lost 0 bases to trimming and J lost 9 bases, with 8 bases between them. CDR3 in amino acids: CASSQDTGRELFF. CDR3 in DNA: TGTGCCAGCAGCCAAGATACAGGGAGGGAGCTGTTTTTT.

This clonotype appeared a few times. The rearrangement uses TRBV20-1 and TRBJ1-2; 8 nucleotides match TRBD1. The germline V gene has CDR1 DFQATT and CDR2 SNEGSKA (reference sequence). CDR3 length: 14 residues. Unmatched junction bases numbered 2, after V lost 0 bases and J lost 2 bases. The CDR3 here is CSAREQGVNYGYTF. CDR3 DNA: TGCAGTGCTAGAGAACAGGGGGTGAACTATGGCTACACCTTC.

V is TRBV6-6 and J is TRBJ2-3; tentative D call: TRBD1 (5 bases). The V and J ends lost 10 bases and 0 bases respectively, with 14 bases between them. The CDR3 contains 14 residues. CDR1 MNHNY and CDR2 SVGAGI come from the germline V gene (reference sequence). The CDR3 protein is CATRPQGSTDTQYF. CDR3 coding DNA: TGTGCCACACGCCCGCAGGGAAGCACAGATACGCAGTATTTT.

The table lists this clonotype with a few counts. The J gene is TRBJ1-2, the V gene TRBV4-1; 7 nucleotides match TRBD1. The germline V gene encodes CDR1 MGHRA and CDR2 YSYEKL. The CDR3 totals 14 residues. J lost 4 bases, V lost 1 base, and 3 bases had no gene match. In DNA form, the CDR3 reads TGCGCCAGCAGCCAAGCTCAGGGGGGCTATGGCTACACCTTC. Its translation is CASSQAQGGYGYTF.

This clonotype was counted only a few times. The chain employs TRBV29-1 and TRBJ2-5, with D possibly TRBD1 on 6 matching bases. The J call may be wrong; the DNA end is better matched by TRBJ2-7. From germline, CDR1 is SQVTM and CDR2 ANQGSEA. The length of the CDR3 is 14 residues. The CDR3 sequence is CSVQGGRDNYEQYF. The CDR3 DNA follows: TGCAGCGTTCAAGGGGGTCGGGACAACTACGAGCAGTACTTC.

This chain links TRBV7-8 with TRBJ2-5, with a tentative D call TRBD2 (5 bases). The end of the DNA is better explained by TRBJ2-7, so the J call may be wrong. The germline gives CDR1 SGHVS, CDR2 FQNEAQ. The CDR3 totals 15 residues. CDR3 sequence reads: CASSLPLGGFYEQYF. The CDR3 DNA reads as TGTGCCAGCAGCCTACCCCTAGGCGGGTTTTACGAGCAGTACTTC.

This clonotype was counted many times. The rearrangement links TRBV4-2 to TRBJ2-4, with D possibly TRBD2 on 6 matching bases. V lost 0 bases and J lost 8, with 14 bases in between. This CDR3 contains 15 residues. Germline CDR1 LGHNA, CDR2 YNFKEQ. This CDR3 is CASSQEWRDGHIQYF. In DNA, the CDR3 is TGTGCCAGCAGCCAAGAATGGAGGGACGGACACATTCAGTACTTC.

This chain uses TRBV15 with TRBJ2-5; D not resolved. V lost 0 bases, J lost 3 bases, and 14 bases lay in between. The V gene's germline CDR1 is LNHNV and CDR2 YYDKDF (reference sequence). The CDR3 has 16 residues. The CDR3 is CATSRELRQLKETQYF. CDR3 nucleotides: TGTGCCACCAGCAGAGAGTTGAGGCAACTTAAAGAGACCCAGTACTTC. Looking up the rest from reference TRBV15 and TRBJ2-5 gives the full variable domain: DAMVIQNPRYQVTQFGKPVTLSCSQTLNHNVMYWYQQKSSQAPKLLFHYYDKDFNNEADTPDNFQSRRPNTSFCFLDIRSPGLGDTAMYLCATSRELRQLKETQYFGPGTRLLVL.

The rearrangement joins TRBV10-3 to TRBJ2-1, with 10 bases identical to TRBD2. The J call is doubtful: the DNA matches TRBJ2-7 better. Germline V gene sequence: CDR1 ENHRY, CDR2 SYGVKD. The CDR3 totals 15 residues. The CDR3 bases are TGTGCCATCGGGCCCCTAGCGGGAGTCCTCCGCGAGCAGTACTTC. It is translated as CAIGPLAGVLREQYF.

The chain couples TRBV18 to TRBJ2-4, with TRBD1 as a possible D gene (6 bases). The CDR3 length is 14 residues. Trimming removed 0 bases at V and 7 bases at J, with 10 bases between. In germline, CDR1 is KGHSH, CDR2 LQKENI. The CDR3 nucleotides are TGTGCCAGCTCACCACCCGGACAGACGAACATTCAGTACTTC. Its translation is CASSPPGQTNIQYF.

This clonotype was seen more than once but under ten times. At one end the junction does not follow the germline gene, possibly because of a read error. The V and J genes are TRBV29-1 and TRBJ1-2; the D gene is possibly TRBD1 (5 bases). The CDR3 loop spans 12 amino acids. The germline CDR1 and CDR2 sequences are SQVTM and ANQGSEA. The CDR3 spells CSVERQNCGYTF. CDR3 DNA: TGCAGCGTTGAGAGACAGAACTGTGGCTACACCTTC.

V usage is TRBV7-6 and J usage is TRBJ1-2; D remains unclear. Trimming removed 1 base from V and 2 bases from J, with 20 bases in between. This CDR3 is 18 amino acids long. Germline values: CDR1 SGHVS, CDR2 FNYEAQ. The CDR3 DNA reads TGTGCCAGCAGCTTAGATCCAAGGAGAACCCCGATCAACTATGGCTACACCTTC. This codes for CASSLDPRRTPINYGYTF.

V gene TRBV6-2 or TRBV6-3 combines with J gene TRBJ1-1; D not resolved. The CDR3 is 14 residues long. Germline-derived CDR1 and CDR2 are MNHEY and SVGEGT. V shed 1 base and J shed 1 base, with 7 bases lying between them. The CDR3 protein is CASSYFKQNTEAFF. CDR3 nucleotide sequence: TGTGCCAGCAGTTACTTTAAACAGAACACTGAAGCTTTCTTT.

V and J are TRBV10-3 and TRBJ2-3; TRBD2 might be the D (6 bases). The germline CDR1 and CDR2 sequences are ENHRY and SYGVKD. Trimming removed 8 bases at V and 3 bases at J, with 9 bases between. There are 12 residues in the CDR3. The CDR3 sequence is CAIGRGTDTQYF. DNA for the CDR3: TGTGCCATCGGGCGGGGAACAGATACGCAGTATTTT.

The chain joins TRBV12-3 or TRBV12-4 to TRBJ2-7, with D unclear. V lost 7 bases to trimming and J lost 4 bases, with 17 bases between them. The CDR3 runs to 14 residues. The DNA for the CDR3 is TGTGCCAGCAATTTTGACGGGTTGCCTTACGAGCAGTACTTC. Translating gives CASNFDGLPYEQYF.

V gene TRBV6-1 combines with J gene TRBJ2-1; D ambiguous. The germline V gene encodes CDR1 MNHNS and CDR2 SASEGT. The CDR3 spans 14 residues. Trimming cost V 8 bases and J 2 bases, with 13 bases left between them. The CDR3 DNA follows: TGTGCCAGCGCTACCGGCTCAACCTACAATGAGCAGTTCTTC. This sequence encodes CASATGSTYNEQFF.

The genes are TRBV5-1 and TRBJ2-3; D gene uncertain. V lost 0 bases and J 0 bases, leaving 8 bases between the germline ends. Germline V gene lookup returns CDR1 SGHRS and CDR2 YFSETQ. This CDR3 comprises 15 residues. The CDR3 sequence: CASSLEGSSTDTQYF. CDR3 DNA: TGCGCCAGCAGCTTGGAAGGGTCTAGCACAGATACGCAGTATTTT.

This clonotype was observed a few times. The V gene is TRBV29-1, the J gene TRBJ2-1; maybe TRBD2 (6 bases). Germline V gene lookup returns CDR1 SQVTM and CDR2 ANQGSEA. The CDR3 has 14 residues. V lost 4 bases, J lost 10 bases, and 20 bases lay in between. CDR3: CSVVSPHSAGEQFF. In DNA, the CDR3 is TGCAGCGTTGTTTCACCCCACAGCGCGGGAGAGCAGTTCTTC.

V gene TRBV10-3 combines with J gene TRBJ2-5; tentative D call: TRBD1 (6 bases). The end of the DNA aligns better with TRBJ2-1, so the J call may be wrong. Germline V gene data show CDR1 as ENHRY and CDR2 as SYGVKD. This CDR3 spans 15 amino acids. CDR3 region: CASSPGTSNINEQFF. The CDR3, as DNA: TGTGCCAGCTCACCCGGGACAAGCAACATTAATGAGCAGTTCTTC.

V is TRBV27 and J is TRBJ2-1; 7 bases map to TRBD2. Germline trimming cut 2 bases from V and 4 bases from J; bases unmatched to any gene: 2. This CDR3 has 14 residues. Germline lookup yields CDR1 MNHEY and CDR2 SMNVEV (reference sequence). The CDR3 DNA reads as TGTGCCAGCAGTTTAGCGGGAGAGTACAATGAGCAGTTCTTC. As protein: CASSLAGEYNEQFF.